The present T cell receptor beta chain was sequenced within a study of blood T cell repertoires in COVID-19. On the study more broadly: The samples span acute and convalescent COVID-19 from the United States, Italy and Spain. The cDNA or gDNA used as material had been derived from T cells, B-cell-depleted T cells, or PBMCs.

Germline trimming cut 2 bases from V and 2 bases from J; bases unmatched to any gene: 4. The CDR3 is made up of 16 amino acids. Germline values: CDR1 MNHNS, CDR2 SASEGT. Methods used by the authors: Estimated nucleated cell counts came from reference gene primer amplification. Sequencing was performed with immunoSEQ multiplex PCR; in TCRdb, only in-frame clones are kept and a portion is missing. Clone size and V and J calls were adopted from that table, with D and trimming inferred from the DNA. The table lists approximately 190,000 clones, 88% of them singletons, with approximately 5.6% in the top ten.

The chain has TRBV6-1 and TRBJ2-2, with 8 bases lining up with TRBD2. The receptor comes from a man aged 40-50 years with active or convalescent COVID-19. Material: peripheral blood. CDR3 in DNA: TGTGCCAGCAGTGAATTCGCGGGGGGCAACACCGGGGAGCTGTTTTTT. Residues: CASSEFAGGNTGELFF.